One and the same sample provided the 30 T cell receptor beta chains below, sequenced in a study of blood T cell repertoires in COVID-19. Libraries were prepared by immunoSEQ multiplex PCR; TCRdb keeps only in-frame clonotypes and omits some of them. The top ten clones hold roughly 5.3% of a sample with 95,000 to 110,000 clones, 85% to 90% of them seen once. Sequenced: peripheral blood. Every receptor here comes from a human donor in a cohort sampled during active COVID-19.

This CDR3 reads CASSLARTGRNEKLFF. DNA for the CDR3: TGTGCCAGCAGCTTAGCCCGGACAGGCAGGAATGAAAAACTGTTTTTT. J is TRBJ1-4 and V is TRBV7-8; 7 bases agree with TRBD1. Germline V gene data show CDR1 as SGHVS and CDR2 as FQNEAQ. The CDR3 spans 16 residues. After removal of 0 bases from V and 5 bases from J, the junction contained 6 bases not matched to a gene.

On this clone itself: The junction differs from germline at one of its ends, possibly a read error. CDR3 region: CAGSLRTGGADTEAFF. DNA of the CDR3: TGTGCCGGCAGCCTACGGACAGGGGGCGCGGACACTGAAGCTTTCTTT. The chain recombines TRBV13 with TRBJ1-1; 11 positions agree with TRBD1. CDR3 size: 16 residues. Per germline, CDR1 PRHDT and CDR2 FYEKMQ (reference sequence).

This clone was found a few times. CDR3 in DNA: TGTGCCTCCGGGACAGTGAACACCGGGGAGCTGTTTTTT. Residues: CASGTVNTGELFF. The V call is TRBV19, the J call TRBJ2-2; 7 bases are shared with TRBD1. This CDR3 is 13 amino acids long. Per the germline V gene, CDR1 is LNHDA and CDR2 is SQIVND (reference sequence). V was clipped by 11 bases and J by 1 base; unmatched bases: 4. The full variable domain, its missing parts supplied by reference TRBV19 and TRBJ2-2, is DGGITQSPKYLFRKEGQNVTLSCEQNLNHDAMYWYRQDPGQGLRLIYYSQIVNDFQKGDIAEGYSVSREKKESFPLTVTSAQKNPTAFYLCASGTVNTGELFFGEGSRLTVL.

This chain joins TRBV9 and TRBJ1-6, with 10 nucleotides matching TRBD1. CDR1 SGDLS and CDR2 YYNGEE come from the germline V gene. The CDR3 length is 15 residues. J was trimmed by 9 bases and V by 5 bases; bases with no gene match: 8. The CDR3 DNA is TGTGCCAGCAGTCTTAGACAGGGGGCACGTTCACCCCTCCACTTT. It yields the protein CASSLRQGARSPLHF.

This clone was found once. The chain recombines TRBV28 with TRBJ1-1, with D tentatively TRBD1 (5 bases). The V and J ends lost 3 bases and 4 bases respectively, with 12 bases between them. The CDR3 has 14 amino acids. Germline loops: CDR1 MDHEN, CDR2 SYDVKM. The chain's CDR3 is CASSFGGGSTEAFF. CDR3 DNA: TGTGCCAGCAGTTTCGGGGGTGGGAGCACTGAAGCTTTCTTT.

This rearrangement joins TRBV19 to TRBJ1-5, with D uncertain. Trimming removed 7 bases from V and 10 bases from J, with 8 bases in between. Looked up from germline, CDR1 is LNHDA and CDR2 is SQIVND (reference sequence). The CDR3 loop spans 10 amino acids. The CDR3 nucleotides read TGTGCCAGTAACCGAGCACCCCAGCATTTT. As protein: CASNRAPQHF.

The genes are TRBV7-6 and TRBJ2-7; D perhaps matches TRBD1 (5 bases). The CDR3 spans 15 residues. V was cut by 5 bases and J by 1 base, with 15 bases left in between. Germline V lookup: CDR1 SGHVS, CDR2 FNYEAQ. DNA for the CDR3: TGTGCCAGCAGCCTCACCTCGACAGTTTCCTACGAGCAGTACTTC. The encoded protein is CASSLTSTVSYEQYF.

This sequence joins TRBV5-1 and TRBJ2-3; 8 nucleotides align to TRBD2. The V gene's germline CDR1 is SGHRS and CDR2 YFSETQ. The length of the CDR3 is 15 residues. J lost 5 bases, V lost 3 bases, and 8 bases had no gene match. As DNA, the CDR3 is TGCGCCAGCAGCTCCGGAGCGGGAGCCGTAGATACGCAGTATTTT. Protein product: CASSSGAGAVDTQYF.

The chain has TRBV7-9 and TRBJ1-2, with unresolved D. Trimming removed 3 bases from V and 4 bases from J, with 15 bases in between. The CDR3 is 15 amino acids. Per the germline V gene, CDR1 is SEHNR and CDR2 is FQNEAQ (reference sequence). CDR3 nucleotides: TGTGCCAGCAGCTTGGATTCGGCGGCCTCCTATGGCTACACCTTC. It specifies CASSLDSAASYGYTF.

The CDR3 reads CASRLRGVGVSTDTQYF. The CDR3 DNA is TGTGCCAGCAGGCTCCGTGGAGTAGGGGTCAGCACAGATACGCAGTATTTT. The chain is built from TRBV2 and TRBJ2-3; TRBD1 might be the D (5 bases). Trimming stripped 6 bases from V and 0 bases from J, with 19 bases between. This CDR3 spans 17 amino acids. CDR1 and CDR2 from the germline V gene are SNHLY and FYNNEI.

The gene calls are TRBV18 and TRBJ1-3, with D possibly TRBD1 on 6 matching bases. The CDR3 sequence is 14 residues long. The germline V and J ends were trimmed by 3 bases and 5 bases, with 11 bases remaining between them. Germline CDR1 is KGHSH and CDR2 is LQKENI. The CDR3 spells CASSPGTTRNTIYF. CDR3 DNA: TGTGCCAGCTCACCGGGGACAACCAGAAACACCATATATTTT.

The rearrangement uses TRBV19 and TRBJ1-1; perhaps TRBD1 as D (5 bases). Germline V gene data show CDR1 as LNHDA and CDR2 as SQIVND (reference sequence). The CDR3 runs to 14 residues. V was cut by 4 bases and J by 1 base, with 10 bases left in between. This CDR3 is CASSTGLENTEAFF. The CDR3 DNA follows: TGTGCCAGTAGTACAGGGCTGGAGAACACTGAAGCTTTCTTT.

The CDR3 DNA follows: TGTGCCAGCTCCTCCCTCGGGACAGGGGCCCCCTACGAGCAGTACTTC. Residues: CASSSLGTGAPYEQYF. The chain combines TRBV28 with TRBJ2-7; 10 nucleotides align to TRBD1. The CDR3 runs 16 residues. After removal of 8 bases from V and 2 bases from J, the junction contained 12 bases not matched to a gene. Germline lookup yields CDR1 MDHEN and CDR2 SYDVKM.

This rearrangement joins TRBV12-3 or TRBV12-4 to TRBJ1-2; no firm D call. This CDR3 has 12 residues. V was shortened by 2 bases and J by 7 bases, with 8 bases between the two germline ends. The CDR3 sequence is CASSLPGAGYTF. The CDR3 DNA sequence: TGTGCCAGCAGTTTACCCGGTGCTGGCTACACCTTC.

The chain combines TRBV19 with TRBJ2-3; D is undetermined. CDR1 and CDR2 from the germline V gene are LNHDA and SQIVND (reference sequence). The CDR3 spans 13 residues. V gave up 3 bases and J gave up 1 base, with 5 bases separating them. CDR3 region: CASSISGTDTQYF. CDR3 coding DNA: TGTGCCAGTAGTATTTCGGGCACAGATACGCAGTATTTT. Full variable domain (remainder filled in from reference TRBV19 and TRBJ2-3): DGGITQSPKYLFRKEGQNVTLSCEQNLNHDAMYWYRQDPGQGLRLIYYSQIVNDFQKGDIAEGYSVSREKKESFPLTVTSAQKNPTAFYLCASSISGTDTQYFGPGTRLTVL.

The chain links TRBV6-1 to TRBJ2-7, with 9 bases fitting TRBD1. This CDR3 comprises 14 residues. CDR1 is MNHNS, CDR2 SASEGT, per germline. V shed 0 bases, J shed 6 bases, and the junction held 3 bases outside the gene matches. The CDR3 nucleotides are TGTGCCAGCAGTGAAGCGACAGGGGGAGGCGAGCAGTACTTC. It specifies CASSEATGGGEQYF.

As DNA, the CDR3 is TGTGCCAGCAGTGGACAGGGTAAAGCTTTCTTT. It specifies CASSGQGKAFF. V is TRBV28 and J is TRBJ1-1; the match to TRBD1 covers 8 bases. Germline V gene lookup returns CDR1 MDHEN and CDR2 SYDVKM. The CDR3 spans 11 residues. Trimming at V came to 5 bases and at J to 9 bases, leaving 2 bases not matched to a gene.

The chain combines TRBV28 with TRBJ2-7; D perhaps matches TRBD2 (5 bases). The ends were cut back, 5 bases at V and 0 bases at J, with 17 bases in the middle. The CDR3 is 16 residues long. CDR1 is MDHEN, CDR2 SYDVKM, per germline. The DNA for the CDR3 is TGTGCCAGCAGTCCGGGATATGGGATCGGCTCCTACGAGCAGTACTTC. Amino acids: CASSPGYGIGSYEQYF.

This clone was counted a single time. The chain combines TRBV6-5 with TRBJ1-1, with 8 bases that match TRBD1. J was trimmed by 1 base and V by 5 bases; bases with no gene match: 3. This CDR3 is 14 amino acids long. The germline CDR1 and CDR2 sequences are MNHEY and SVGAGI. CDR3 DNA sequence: TGTGCCAGCAGTATGGACAGGGCGAACACTGAAGCTTTCTTT. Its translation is CASSMDRANTEAFF.

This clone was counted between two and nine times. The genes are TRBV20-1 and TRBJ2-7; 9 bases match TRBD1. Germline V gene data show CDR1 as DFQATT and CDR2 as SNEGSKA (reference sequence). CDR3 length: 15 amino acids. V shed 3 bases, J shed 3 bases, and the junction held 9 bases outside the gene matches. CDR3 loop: CSASDAGTGIYEQYF. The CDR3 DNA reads TGCAGTGCTAGTGACGCCGGGACAGGGATCTACGAGCAGTACTTC.

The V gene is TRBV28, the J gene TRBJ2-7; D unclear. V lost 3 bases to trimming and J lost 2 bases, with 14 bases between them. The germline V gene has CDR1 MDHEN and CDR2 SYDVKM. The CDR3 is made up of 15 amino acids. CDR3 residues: CASSLLETRTYEQYF. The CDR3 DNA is TGTGCCAGCAGTTTGCTTGAGACACGAACCTACGAGCAGTACTTC.

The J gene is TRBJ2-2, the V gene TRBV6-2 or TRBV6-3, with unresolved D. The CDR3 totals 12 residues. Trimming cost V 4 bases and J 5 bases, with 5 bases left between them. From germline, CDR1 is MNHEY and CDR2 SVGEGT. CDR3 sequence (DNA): TGTGCCAGCAGTTCAGTTACCGGGGAGCTGTTTTTT. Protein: CASSSVTGELFF.

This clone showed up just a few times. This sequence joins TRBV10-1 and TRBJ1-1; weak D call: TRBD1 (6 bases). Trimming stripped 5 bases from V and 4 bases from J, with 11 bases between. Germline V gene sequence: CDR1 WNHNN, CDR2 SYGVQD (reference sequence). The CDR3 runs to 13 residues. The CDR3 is CASSPTGSTEAFF. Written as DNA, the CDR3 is TGCGCCAGCAGTCCTACAGGGAGCACTGAAGCTTTCTTT.

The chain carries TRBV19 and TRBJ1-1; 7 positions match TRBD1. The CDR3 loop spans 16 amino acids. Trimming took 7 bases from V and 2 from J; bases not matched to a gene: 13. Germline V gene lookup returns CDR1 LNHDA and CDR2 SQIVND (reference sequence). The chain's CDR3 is CASKVGTAQGNTEAFF. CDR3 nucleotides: TGTGCCAGTAAGGTGGGGACAGCCCAGGGAAACACTGAAGCTTTCTTT.

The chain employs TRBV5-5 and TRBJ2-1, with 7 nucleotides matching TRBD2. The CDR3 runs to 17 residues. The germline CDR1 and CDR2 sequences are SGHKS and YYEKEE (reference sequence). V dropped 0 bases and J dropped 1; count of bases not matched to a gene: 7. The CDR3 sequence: CASSLVHGGLSYNEQFF. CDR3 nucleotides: TGTGCCAGCAGCTTGGTCCATGGGGGACTATCCTACAATGAGCAGTTCTTC.

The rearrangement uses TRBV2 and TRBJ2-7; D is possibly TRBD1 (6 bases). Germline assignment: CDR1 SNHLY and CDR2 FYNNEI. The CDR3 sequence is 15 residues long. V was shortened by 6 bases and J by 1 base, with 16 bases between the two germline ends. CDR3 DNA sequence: TGTGCCAGCAGCCCCCCGACAGGTCTATCCTACGAGCAGTACTTC. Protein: CASSPPTGLSYEQYF.

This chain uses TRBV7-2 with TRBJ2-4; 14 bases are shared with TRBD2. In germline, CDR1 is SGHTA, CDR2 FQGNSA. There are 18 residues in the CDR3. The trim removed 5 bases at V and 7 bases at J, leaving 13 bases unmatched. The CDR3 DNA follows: TGTGCCAGCAGCGCCCGACTAGCGGGGGGGGTAACTTCGAACATTCAGTACTTC. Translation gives CASSARLAGGVTSNIQYF.

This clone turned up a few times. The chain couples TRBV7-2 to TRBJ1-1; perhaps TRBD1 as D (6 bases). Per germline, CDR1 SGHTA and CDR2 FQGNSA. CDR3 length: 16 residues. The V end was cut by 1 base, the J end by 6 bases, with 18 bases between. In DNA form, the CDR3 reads TGTGCCAGCAGCTTAGGGTCGCACAGGGTCGGGGCTGAAGCTTTCTTT. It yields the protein CASSLGSHRVGAEAFF.

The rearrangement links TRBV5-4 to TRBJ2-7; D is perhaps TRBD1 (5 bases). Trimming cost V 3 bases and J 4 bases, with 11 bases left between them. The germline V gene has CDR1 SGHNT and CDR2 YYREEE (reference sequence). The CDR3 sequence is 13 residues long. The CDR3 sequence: CASSSQGGYEQYF. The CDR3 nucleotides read TGTGCCAGCAGCTCCCAGGGTGGTTACGAGCAGTACTTC.

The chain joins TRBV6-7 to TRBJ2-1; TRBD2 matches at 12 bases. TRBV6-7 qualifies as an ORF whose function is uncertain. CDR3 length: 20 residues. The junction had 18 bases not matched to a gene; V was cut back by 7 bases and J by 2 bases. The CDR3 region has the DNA TGTGCCAGCATCCGCCACTCGGCACTAGCGGGGGGCCTCGCCTACAATGAGCAGTTCTTC. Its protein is CASIRHSALAGGLAYNEQFF.